This TCR beta chain is from a study of cytomegalovirus exposure and HLA in healthy donors. Study-level findings and limits: One later analysis, an examination of the 120 or so validation repertoires, found that first-cohort TCR clusters tended to co-occur in them.

J gave up 5 bases and V 2 bases, and 1 base lay outside the gene matches. The CDR3 extends over 14 amino acids. From germline, CDR1 is MNHEY and CDR2 SMNVEV (reference sequence). Data came from immunoSEQ multiplex PCR; TCRdb stores just in-frame clones and leaves some out. Of about 180,000 clones listed, 85% were seen once; the top ten hold 15% to 20%. This clone showed up just once. As yet, its antigen is unknown. Sequencing was performed on PBMCs. The clonotype was recovered from a man between 18 and 29 years old in good health and CMV-seropositive. V usage is TRBV27 and J usage is TRBJ2-3; 10 bases fit TRBD2. The CDR3 DNA reads as TGTGCCAGCAGTTTAGCTAGCGGGGGAGATACGCAGTATTTT. It translates to CASSLASGGDTQYF.